This TCR beta chain was profiled in a study of metastatic and nonmetastatic thyroid tumors. Study-wide context: Malignant thyroid and benign thyroid patients provided blood and tumor or nodule tissue whose repertoires were compared. Study-level results: As reported, TCR beta diversity in blood and tumor was significantly higher in malignant thyroid tumors than in benign nodules.

Each patient came to thyroid surgery without any prior treatment (of any kind). Trimming shortened V by 4 bases and J by 5 bases, and 17 bases separated the two germline ends. The CDR3 consists of 15 residues. Germline lookup yields CDR1 MDHEN and CDR2 SYDVKM. The authors' processing: Between-group CDR3 differences, defined by clinicopathological status, yielded a distant-metastasis classifier for papillary thyroid cancer. TCRdb reprocessed the PCR reads using MiXCR. Clone size and V and J calls follow TCRdb, not the original study. The sample lists some 17,000 clones, about 22% seen once, with just over 20% in the top ten. Concerning this clone: What it binds is not known.

Specimen: adjacent normal tissue. The J gene is TRBJ1-2, the V gene TRBV28; D gene unclear. This TCR was sampled from a female donor with papillary thyroid cancer or a benign thyroid nodule (not recorded which). Some clones in this sample may be carry-over from other donors' samples. CDR3 sequence (DNA): TGTGCCAGCAGTTCGGTTGCGGCCACCACTTATGGCTACACCTTC. Residues: CASSSVAATTYGYTF.